These 10 T cell receptor beta chains originate from one sample sequenced in a study of shared T cell receptors in the human thymus. TCRdb's copy holds only in-frame clones and misses some; the assay was immunoSEQ multiplex PCR. The repertoire has 600,000 to 900,000 clones, 80% to 90% of them found once; the top ten carry 0.0095% to 0.013%. This sample also belongs to another study, concerning human thymus T cells.

The sample was thymocytes. These receptors were collected from a girl under three years old with a congenital heart defect.

This chain uses TRBV27 with TRBJ2-3, with 10 bases aligning to TRBD2. Losses at the gene ends were 4 bases for V and 5 bases for J; bases not matched to a gene: 9. The CDR3 runs 16 residues. Per germline, CDR1 MNHEY and CDR2 SMNVEV (reference sequence). CDR3 in amino acids: CASSSSSGGAGDTQYF. CDR3 nucleotides: TGTGCCAGCAGTTCATCAAGCGGGGGGGCCGGAGATACGCAGTATTTT.

The chain couples TRBV29-1 to TRBJ1-1; D is possibly TRBD1 (6 bases). The CDR3 runs 11 residues. Trimming took off 4 bases at V and 3 bases at J, with 6 bases between the two ends. The germline V gene has CDR1 SQVTM and CDR2 ANQGSEA. This CDR3 reads CSVGGHTEAFF. The CDR3 coding sequence is TGCAGCGTTGGGGGGCACACTGAAGCTTTCTTT.

The chain is built from TRBV9 and TRBJ2-3, with D hard to call. Deletions cut 0 bases from V and 3 bases from J, with 8 bases between. The CDR3 length is 14 residues. CDR1 is SGDLS, CDR2 YYNGEE, per germline. The CDR3 DNA reads TGTGCCAGCAGCGTAGTTATCCCGACAGATACGCAGTATTTT. Translation: CASSVVIPTDTQYF. Full variable domain (missing parts from reference TRBV9 and TRBJ2-3): DSGVTQTPKHLITATGQRVTLRCSPRSGDLSVYWYQQSLDQGLQFLIQYYNGEERAKGNILERFSAQQFPDLHSELNLSSLELGDSALYFCASSVVIPTDTQYFGPGTRLTVL.

The V gene is TRBV15, the J gene TRBJ1-1; D is undetermined. The germline gives CDR1 LNHNV, CDR2 YYDKDF (reference sequence). The CDR3 sequence is 16 residues long. The V and J ends lost 3 bases and 6 bases respectively, with 20 bases between them. The DNA for the CDR3 is TGTGCCACCAGCAGTCAAACACAGACGGCAAACCCTGAAGCTTTCTTT. Translating gives CATSSQTQTANPEAFF.

The chain links TRBV5-1 to TRBJ1-6; the D is unclear. Germline CDR1 SGHRS, CDR2 YFSETQ. With 0 bases removed from V and 1 base from J, the gap between germline ends came to 11 bases. The length of the CDR3 is 17 residues. The CDR3 loop reads CASSLEPPGSYNSPLHF. The CDR3 bases are TGCGCCAGCAGCTTGGAGCCCCCGGGGTCCTATAATTCACCCCTCCACTTT.

The chain employs TRBV4-3 and TRBJ2-7; 9 nucleotides line up with TRBD1. Germline loops: CDR1 LGHNA, CDR2 YSLEER. The CDR3 is 16 residues long. J was trimmed by 5 bases and V by 0 bases; bases with no gene match: 8. The CDR3 nucleotides read TGCGCCAGCAGCCAAGAGTGGGACAGGGAGGACAACGAGCAGTACTTC. Translated, it gives CASSQEWDREDNEQYF.

This chain's CDR3 is CASSWGQGDQPQHF. In DNA form, the CDR3 reads TGTGCCAGCAGTTGGGGACAGGGGGACCAGCCCCAGCATTTT. V and J are TRBV27 and TRBJ1-5; TRBD1 aligns across 11 bases. The CDR3 has 14 residues. The V gene end was trimmed by 4 bases and the J gene end by 7 bases; junction bases not matched to a gene: 3. Per germline, CDR1 MNHEY and CDR2 SMNVEV (reference sequence).

V usage is TRBV19 and J usage is TRBJ2-7, with 7 bases lining up with TRBD1. With 7 bases clipped from V and 5 bases from J, the junction kept 8 bases outside the gene matches. Germline CDR1 is LNHDA and CDR2 is SQIVND (reference sequence). The CDR3 totals 13 residues. CDR3 region: CASMRDSPHEQYF. The CDR3 DNA sequence: TGTGCCAGTATGAGGGACAGTCCCCACGAGCAGTACTTC.

The chain recombines TRBV12-5 with TRBJ1-4, with D possibly matching TRBD1 (6 bases). V was cut by 0 bases and J by 0 bases, with 11 bases left in between. Looked up from germline, CDR1 is LGHNT and CDR2 is FRNRAP. There are 17 residues in the CDR3. CDR3 coding DNA: TGTGCTAGTGGTTTGGTAGGACAGCCGGCAACTAATGAAAAACTGTTTTTT. This encodes CASGLVGQPATNEKLFF.

In this sample, this clone turned up a few times. The rearrangement links TRBV7-9 to TRBJ2-7, with D maybe TRBD1 (6 bases). The germline CDR1 and CDR2 sequences are SEHNR and FQNEAQ (reference sequence). This CDR3 is 16 amino acids long. The germline V and J ends were trimmed by 2 bases and 0 bases, with 14 bases remaining between them. The CDR3 nucleotides read TGTGCCAGCAGCTTAAGTGGGGGCGGTAGCTCCTACGAGCAGTACTTC. This sequence encodes CASSLSGGGSSYEQYF.